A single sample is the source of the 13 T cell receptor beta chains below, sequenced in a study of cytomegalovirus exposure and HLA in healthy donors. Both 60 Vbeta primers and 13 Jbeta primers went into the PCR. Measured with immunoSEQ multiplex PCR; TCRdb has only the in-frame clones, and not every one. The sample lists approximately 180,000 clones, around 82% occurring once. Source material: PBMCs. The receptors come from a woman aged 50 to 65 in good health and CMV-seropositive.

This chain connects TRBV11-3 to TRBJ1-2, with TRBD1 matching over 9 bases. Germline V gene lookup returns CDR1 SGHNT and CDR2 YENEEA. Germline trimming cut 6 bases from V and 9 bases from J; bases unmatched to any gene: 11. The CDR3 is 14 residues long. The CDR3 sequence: CASRLDRGKFSYTF. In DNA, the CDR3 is TGTGCCAGCAGACTAGACAGGGGGAAGTTTAGCTACACCTTC.

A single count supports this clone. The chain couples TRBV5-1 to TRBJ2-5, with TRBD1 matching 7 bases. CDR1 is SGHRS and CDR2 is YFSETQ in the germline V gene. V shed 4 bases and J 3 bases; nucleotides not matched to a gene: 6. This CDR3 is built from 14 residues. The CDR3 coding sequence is TGCGCCAGCAGCCAGCCCGGGACAGAAGAGACCCAGTACTTC. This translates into CASSQPGTEETQYF.

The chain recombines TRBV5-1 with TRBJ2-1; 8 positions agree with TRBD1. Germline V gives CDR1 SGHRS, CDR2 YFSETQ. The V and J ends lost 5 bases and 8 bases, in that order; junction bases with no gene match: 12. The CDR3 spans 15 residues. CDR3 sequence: CASRFLTDRVYEQFF. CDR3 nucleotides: TGCGCCAGCAGGTTCCTTACGGACAGGGTTTATGAGCAGTTCTTC. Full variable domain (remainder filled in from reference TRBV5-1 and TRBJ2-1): KAGVTQTPRYLIKTRGQQVTLSCSPISGHRSVSWYQQTPGQGLQFLFEYFSETQRNKGNFPGRFSGRQFSNSRSEMNVSTLELGDSALYLCASRFLTDRVYEQFFGPGTRLTVL.

The CDR3 here is CAWGTDVDEKLFF. DNA of the CDR3: TGTGCCTGGGGGACAGACGTAGATGAAAAACTGTTTTTT. The chain joins TRBV30 to TRBJ1-4; 7 nucleotides align to TRBD1. Germline values: CDR1 GTSNPN, CDR2 SVGIG (reference sequence). Losses at the gene ends were 5 bases for V and 6 bases for J; bases not matched to a gene: 6. This CDR3 has 13 residues.

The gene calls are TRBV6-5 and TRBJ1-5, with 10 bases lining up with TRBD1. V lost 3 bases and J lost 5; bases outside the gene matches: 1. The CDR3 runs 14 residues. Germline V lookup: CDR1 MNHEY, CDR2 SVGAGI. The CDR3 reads CASSYGQGDQPQHF. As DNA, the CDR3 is TGTGCCAGCAGTTATGGACAGGGGGATCAGCCCCAGCATTTT.

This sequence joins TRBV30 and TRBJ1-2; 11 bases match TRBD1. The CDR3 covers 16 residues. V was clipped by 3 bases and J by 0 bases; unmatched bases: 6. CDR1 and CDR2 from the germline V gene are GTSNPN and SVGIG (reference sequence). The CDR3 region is CAWSSGTGGSNYGYTF. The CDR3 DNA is TGTGCCTGGAGCTCCGGGACAGGGGGTTCTAACTATGGCTACACCTTC.

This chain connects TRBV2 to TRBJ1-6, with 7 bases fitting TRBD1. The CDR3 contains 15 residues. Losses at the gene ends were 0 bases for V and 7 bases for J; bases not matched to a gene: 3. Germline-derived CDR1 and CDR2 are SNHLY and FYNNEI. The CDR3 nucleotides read TGTGCCAGCAGTGAAGCGTGGGGACAGAATTCACCCCTCCACTTT. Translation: CASSEAWGQNSPLHF.

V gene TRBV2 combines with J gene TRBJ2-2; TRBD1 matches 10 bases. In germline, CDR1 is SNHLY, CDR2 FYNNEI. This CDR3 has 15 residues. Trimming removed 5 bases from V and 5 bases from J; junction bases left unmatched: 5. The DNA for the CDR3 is TGTGCCAGCAGTACTAGGACAGGGGGGACCGGGGAGCTGTTTTTT. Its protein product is CASSTRTGGTGELFF.

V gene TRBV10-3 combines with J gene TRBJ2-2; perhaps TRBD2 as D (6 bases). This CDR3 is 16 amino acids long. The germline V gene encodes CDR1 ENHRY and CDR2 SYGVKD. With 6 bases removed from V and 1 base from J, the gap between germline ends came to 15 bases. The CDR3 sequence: CAIRTQEGMNTGELFF. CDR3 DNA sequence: TGTGCCATCAGGACTCAGGAGGGTATGAACACCGGGGAGCTGTTTTTT.

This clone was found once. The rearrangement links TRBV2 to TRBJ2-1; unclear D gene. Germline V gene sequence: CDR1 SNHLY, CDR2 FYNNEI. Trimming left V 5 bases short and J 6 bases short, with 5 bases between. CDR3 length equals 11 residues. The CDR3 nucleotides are TGTGCCAGCAGTACTCTCAATGAGCAGTTCTTC. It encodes CASSTLNEQFF. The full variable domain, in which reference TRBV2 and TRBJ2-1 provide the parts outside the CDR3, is EPEVTQTPSHQVTQMGQEVILRCVPISNHLYFYWYRQILGQKVEFLVSFYNNEISEKSEIFDDQFSVERPDGSNFTLKIRSTKLEDSAMYFCASSTLNEQFFGPGTRLTVL.

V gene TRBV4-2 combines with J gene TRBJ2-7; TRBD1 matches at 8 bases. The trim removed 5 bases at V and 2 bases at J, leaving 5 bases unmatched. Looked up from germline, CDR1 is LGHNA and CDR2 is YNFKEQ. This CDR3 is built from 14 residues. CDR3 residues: CASSSGQATYEQYF. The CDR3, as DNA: TGTGCCAGCAGCTCGGGACAGGCTACCTACGAGCAGTACTTC.

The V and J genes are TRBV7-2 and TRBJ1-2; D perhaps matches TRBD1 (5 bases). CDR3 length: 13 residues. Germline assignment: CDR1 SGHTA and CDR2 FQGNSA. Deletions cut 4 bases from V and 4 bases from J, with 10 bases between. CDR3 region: CASSSTVFYGYTF. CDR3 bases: TGTGCCAGCAGCTCGACAGTCTTCTATGGCTACACCTTC.

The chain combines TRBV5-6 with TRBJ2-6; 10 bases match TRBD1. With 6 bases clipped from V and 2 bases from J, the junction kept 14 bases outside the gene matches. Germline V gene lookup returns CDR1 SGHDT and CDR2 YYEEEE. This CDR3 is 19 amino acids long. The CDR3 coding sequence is TGTGCCAGCACTTACCCCACCGGGACAGGGGATCCTGGGGCCAACGTCCTGACTTTC. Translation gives CASTYPTGTGDPGANVLTF.